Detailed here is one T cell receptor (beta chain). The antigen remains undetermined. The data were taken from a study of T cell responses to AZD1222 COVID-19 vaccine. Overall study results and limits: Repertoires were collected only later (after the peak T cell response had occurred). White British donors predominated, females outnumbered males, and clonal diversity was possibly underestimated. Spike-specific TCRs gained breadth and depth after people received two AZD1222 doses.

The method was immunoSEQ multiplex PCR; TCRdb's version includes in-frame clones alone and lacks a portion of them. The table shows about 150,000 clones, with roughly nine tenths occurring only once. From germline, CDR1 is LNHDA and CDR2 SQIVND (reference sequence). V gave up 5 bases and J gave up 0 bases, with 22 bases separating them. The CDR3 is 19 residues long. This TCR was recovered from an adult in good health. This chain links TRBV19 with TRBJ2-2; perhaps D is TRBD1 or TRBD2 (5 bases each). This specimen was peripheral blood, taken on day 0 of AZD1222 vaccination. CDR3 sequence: CASSLPRGRYISNTGELFF. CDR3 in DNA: TGTGCCAGTAGTCTACCTCGGGGCAGATATATCTCGAACACCGGGGAGCTGTTTTTT.